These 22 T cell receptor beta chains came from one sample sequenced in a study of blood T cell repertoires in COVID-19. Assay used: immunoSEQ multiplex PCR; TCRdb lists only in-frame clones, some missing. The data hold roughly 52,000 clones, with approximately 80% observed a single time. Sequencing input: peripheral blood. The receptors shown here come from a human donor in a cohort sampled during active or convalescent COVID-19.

The CDR3 here is CASSQFRFDEQYF. Written as DNA, the CDR3 is TGCGCCAGCAGCCAGTTCCGGTTCGACGAGCAGTACTTC. The chain combines TRBV4-3 with TRBJ2-7; D not resolved. Trimming took off 3 bases at V and 5 bases at J, with 11 bases between the two ends. Germline loops: CDR1 LGHNA, CDR2 YSLEER. The CDR3 totals 13 residues.

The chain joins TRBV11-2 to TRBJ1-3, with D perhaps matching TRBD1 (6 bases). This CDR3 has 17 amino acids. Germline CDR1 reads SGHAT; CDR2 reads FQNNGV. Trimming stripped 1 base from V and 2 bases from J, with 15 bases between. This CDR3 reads CASSLGGRGAAGNTIYF. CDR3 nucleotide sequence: TGTGCCAGCAGCTTAGGCGGCAGGGGCGCAGCTGGAAACACCATATATTTT.

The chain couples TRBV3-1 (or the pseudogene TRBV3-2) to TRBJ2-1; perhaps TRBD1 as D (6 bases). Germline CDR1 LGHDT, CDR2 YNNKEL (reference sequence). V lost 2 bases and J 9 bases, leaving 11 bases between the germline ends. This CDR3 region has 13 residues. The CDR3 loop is CASSQIQGGEQFF. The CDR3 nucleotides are TGTGCCAGCAGCCAAATACAGGGTGGTGAGCAGTTCTTC.

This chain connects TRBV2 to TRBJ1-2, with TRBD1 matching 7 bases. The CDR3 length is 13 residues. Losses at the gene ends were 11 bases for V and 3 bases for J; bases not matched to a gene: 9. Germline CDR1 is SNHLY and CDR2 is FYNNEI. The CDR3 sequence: CASRWQGDYGYTF. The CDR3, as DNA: TGTGCCTCCCGTTGGCAGGGGGACTATGGCTACACCTTC.

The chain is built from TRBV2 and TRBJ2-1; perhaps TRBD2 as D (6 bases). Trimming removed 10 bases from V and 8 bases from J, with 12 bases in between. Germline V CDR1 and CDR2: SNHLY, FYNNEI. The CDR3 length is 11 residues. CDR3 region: CAIRRGYEQFF. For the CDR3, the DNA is TGTGCCATTCGTCGGGGGTATGAGCAGTTCTTC. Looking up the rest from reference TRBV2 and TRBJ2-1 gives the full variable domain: EPEVTQTPSHQVTQMGQEVILRCVPISNHLYFYWYRQILGQKVEFLVSFYNNEISEKSEIFDDQFSVERPDGSNFTLKIRSTKLEDSAMYFCAIRRGYEQFFGPGTRLTVL.

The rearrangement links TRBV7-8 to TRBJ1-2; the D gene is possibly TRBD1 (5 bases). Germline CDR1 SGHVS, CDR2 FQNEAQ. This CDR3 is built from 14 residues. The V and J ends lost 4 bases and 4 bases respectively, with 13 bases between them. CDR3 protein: CASSSDRLIYGYTF. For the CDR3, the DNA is TGTGCCAGCAGCTCTGACAGACTGATCTATGGCTACACCTTC.

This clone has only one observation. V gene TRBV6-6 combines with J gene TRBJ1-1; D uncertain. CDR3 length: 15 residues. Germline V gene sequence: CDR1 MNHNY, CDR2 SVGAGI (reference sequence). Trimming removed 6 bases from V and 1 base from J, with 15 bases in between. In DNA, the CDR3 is TGTGCCAGCAGACCCCCGGGTTCGGGGAACACTGAAGCTTTCTTT. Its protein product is CASRPPGSGNTEAFF.

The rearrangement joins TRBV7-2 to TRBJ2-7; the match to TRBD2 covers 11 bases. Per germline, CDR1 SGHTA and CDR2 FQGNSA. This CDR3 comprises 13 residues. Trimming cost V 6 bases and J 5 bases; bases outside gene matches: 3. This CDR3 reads CASRTSGEDEQYF. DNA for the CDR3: TGTGCCAGCAGGACTAGCGGGGAAGACGAGCAGTACTTC.

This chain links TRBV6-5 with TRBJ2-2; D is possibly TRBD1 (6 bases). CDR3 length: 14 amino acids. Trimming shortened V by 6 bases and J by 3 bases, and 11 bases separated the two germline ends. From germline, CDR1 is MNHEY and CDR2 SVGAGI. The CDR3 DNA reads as TGTGCCAGCAGAAAAGGGGGAGACACCGGGGAGCTGTTTTTT. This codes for CASRKGGDTGELFF.

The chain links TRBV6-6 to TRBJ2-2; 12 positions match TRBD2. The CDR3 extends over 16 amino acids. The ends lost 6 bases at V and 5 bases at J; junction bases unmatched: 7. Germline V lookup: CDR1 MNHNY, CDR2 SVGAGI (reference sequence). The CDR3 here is CASSASGGASTGELFF. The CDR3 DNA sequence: TGTGCCAGCAGCGCTAGCGGGGGGGCATCTACCGGGGAGCTGTTTTTT.

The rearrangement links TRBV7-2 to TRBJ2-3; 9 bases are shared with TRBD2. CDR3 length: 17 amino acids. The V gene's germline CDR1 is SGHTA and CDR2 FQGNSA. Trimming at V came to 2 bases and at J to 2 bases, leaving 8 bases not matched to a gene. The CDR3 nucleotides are TGTGCCAGCAGCTTAATGGGTAGCGGGGGAGCCACAGATACGCAGTATTTT. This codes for CASSLMGSGGATDTQYF.

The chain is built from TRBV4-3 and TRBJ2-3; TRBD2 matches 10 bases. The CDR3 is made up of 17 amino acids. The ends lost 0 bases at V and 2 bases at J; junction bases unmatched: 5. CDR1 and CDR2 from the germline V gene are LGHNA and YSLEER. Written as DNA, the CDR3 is TGCGCCAGCAGCCAAGATAGGGGACTAGCGCCCACAGATACGCAGTATTTT. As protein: CASSQDRGLAPTDTQYF.

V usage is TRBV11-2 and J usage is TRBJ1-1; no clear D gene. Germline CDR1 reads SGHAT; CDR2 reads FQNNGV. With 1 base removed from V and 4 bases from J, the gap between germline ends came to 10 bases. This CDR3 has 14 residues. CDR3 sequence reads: CASSLARQSTEAFF. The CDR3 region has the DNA TGTGCCAGCAGCTTAGCTAGGCAGAGCACTGAAGCTTTCTTT.

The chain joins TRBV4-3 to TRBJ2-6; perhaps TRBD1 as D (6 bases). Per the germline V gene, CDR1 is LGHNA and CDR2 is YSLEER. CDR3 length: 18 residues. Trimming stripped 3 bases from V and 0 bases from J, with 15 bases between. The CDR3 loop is CASSQANGQLSGANVLTF. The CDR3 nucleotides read TGCGCCAGCAGCCAGGCCAATGGACAGCTCTCTGGGGCCAACGTCCTGACTTTC.

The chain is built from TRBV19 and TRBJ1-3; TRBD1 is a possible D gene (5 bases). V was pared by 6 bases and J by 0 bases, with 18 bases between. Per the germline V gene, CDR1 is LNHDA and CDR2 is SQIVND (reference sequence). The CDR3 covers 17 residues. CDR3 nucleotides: TGTGCCAGTAGGACCCTGGGGGGGGGTAACTCTGGAAACACCATATATTTT. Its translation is CASRTLGGGNSGNTIYF.

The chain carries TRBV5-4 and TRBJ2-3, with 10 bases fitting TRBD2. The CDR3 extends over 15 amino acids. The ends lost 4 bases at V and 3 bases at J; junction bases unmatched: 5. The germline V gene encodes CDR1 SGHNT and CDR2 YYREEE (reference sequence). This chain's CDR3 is CASSPTSGVTDTQYF. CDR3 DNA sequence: TGTGCCAGCAGCCCTACTAGCGGGGTTACAGATACGCAGTATTTT. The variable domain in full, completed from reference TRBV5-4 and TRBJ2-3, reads ETGVTQSPTHLIKTRGQQVTLRCSSQSGHNTVSWYQQALGQGPQFIFQYYREEENGRGNFPPRFSGLQFPNYSSELNVNALELDDSALYLCASSPTSGVTDTQYFGPGTRLTVL.

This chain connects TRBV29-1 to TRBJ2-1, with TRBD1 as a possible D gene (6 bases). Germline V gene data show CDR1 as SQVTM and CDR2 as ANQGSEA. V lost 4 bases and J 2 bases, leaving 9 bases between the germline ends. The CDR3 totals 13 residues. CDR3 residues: CSVGAGAYNEQFF. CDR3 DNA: TGCAGCGTTGGGGCAGGGGCCTACAATGAGCAGTTCTTC.

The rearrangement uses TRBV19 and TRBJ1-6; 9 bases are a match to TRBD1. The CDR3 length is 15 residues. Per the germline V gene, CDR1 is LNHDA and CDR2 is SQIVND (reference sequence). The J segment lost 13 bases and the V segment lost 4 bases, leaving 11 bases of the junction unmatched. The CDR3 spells CASSTGTGLGSPLHF. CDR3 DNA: TGTGCCAGTAGTACCGGGACAGGGTTGGGGTCCCCCCTCCACTTT.

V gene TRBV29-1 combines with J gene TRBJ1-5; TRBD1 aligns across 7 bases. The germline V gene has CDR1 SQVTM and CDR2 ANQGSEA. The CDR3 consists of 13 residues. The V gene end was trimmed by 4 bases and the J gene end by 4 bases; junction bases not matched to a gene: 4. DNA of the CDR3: TGCAGCGTTGGGGCACAGGGGAATCAGCCCCAGCATTTT. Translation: CSVGAQGNQPQHF.

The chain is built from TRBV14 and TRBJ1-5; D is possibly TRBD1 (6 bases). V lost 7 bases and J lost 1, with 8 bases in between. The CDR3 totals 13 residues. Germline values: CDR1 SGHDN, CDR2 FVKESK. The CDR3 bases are TGTGCCAGCACGGACAGCAGCAATCAGCCCCAGCATTTT. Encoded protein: CASTDSSNQPQHF.

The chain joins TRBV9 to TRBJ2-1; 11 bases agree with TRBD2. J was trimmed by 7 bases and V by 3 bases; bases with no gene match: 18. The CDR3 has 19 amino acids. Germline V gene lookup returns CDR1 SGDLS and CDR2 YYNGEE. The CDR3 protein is CASSGTSGGPKTLKNEQFF. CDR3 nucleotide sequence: TGTGCCAGCAGCGGAACTAGCGGGGGCCCGAAGACTCTAAAGAATGAGCAGTTCTTC.

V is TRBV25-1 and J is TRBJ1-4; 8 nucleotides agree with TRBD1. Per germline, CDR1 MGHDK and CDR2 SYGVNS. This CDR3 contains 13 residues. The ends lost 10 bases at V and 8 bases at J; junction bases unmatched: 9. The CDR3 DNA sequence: TGTGCCACCGACAGGGGAGGAGGGGAAAAACTGTTTTTT. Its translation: CATDRGGGEKLFF.